This T cell receptor beta chain was obtained from a study of T cell responses to AZD1222 COVID-19 vaccine. Assay: immunoSEQ multiplex PCR; the TCRdb copy retains only in-frame clones and omits some. Of around 140,000 clones in the sample, around 90% are singletons; the top ten hold about 6%. Trimming took 3 bases from V and 0 from J, leaving 9 bases between them. CDR3 length: 15 residues. Germline V gene data show CDR1 as SGHRS and CDR2 as YFSETQ. Material: peripheral blood, obtained on day 0 of AZD1222 vaccination. This chain connects TRBV5-1 to TRBJ1-4; no definite D call. The sequence derives from an adult in good health. CDR3 residues: CASSSMQATNEKLFF. In DNA form, the CDR3 reads TGCGCCAGCAGCTCGATGCAAGCAACTAATGAAAAACTGTTTTTT. Drawing the rest from reference TRBV5-1 and TRBJ1-4, the complete variable domain is KAGVTQTPRYLIKTRGQQVTLSCSPISGHRSVSWYQQTPGQGLQFLFEYFSETQRNKGNFPGRFSGRQFSNSRSEMNVSTLELGDSALYLCASSSMQATNEKLFFGSGTQLSVL.